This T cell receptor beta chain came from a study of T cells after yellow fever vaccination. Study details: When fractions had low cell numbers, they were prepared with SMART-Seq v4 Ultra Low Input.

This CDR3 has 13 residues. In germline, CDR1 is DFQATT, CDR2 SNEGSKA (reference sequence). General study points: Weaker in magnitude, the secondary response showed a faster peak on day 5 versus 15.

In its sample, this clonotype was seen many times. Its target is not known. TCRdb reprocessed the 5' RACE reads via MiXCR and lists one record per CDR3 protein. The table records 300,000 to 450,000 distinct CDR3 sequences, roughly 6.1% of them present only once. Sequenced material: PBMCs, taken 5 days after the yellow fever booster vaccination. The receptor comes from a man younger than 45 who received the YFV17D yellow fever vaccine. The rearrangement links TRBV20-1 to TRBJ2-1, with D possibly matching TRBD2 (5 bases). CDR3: CSPRRGLYNEQFF. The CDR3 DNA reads TGCAGCCCTAGGAGAGGGTTGTACAATGAGCAGTTCTTC.